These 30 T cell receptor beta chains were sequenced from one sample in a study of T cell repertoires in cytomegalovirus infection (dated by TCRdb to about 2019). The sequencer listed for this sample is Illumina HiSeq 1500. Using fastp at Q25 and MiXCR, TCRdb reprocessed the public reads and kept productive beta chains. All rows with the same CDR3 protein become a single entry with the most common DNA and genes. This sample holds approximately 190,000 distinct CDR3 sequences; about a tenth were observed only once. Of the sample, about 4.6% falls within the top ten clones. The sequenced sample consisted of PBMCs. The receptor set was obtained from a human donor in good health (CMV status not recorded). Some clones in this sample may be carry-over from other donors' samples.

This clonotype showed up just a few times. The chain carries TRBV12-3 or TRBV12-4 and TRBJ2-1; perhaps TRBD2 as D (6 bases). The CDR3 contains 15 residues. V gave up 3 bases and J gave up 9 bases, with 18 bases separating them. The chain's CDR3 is CASSFLGGVVGEQFF. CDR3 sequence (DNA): TGTGCCAGCAGTTTCCTCGGCGGGGTTGTCGGTGAGCAGTTCTTC.

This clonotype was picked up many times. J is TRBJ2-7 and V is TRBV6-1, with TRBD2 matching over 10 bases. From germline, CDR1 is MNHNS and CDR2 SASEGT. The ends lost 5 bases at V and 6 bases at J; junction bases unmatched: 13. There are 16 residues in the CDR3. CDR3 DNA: TGTGCCAGCAGTAGGGAGCGGGGGGGCGGTCTCCGCGAGCAGTACTTC. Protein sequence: CASSRERGGGLREQYF.

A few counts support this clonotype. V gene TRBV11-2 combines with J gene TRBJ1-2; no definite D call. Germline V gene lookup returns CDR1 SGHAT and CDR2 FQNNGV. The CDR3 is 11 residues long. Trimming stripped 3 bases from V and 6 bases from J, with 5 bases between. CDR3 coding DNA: TGTGCCAGCAGCTTGGATGATGGCTACACCTTC. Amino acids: CASSLDDGYTF.

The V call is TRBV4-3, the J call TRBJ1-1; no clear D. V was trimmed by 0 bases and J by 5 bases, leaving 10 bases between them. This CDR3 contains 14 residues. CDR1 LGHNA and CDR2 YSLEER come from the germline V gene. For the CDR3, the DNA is TGCGCCAGCAGCCAAGATCCCAGAGGTACTGAAGCTTTCTTT. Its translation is CASSQDPRGTEAFF.

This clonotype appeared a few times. CDR3 sequence reads: CSASLVQINQPQHF. As DNA, the CDR3 is TGCAGTGCTAGTTTAGTGCAAATCAATCAGCCCCAGCATTTT. This sequence joins TRBV20-1 and TRBJ1-5; the D is unclear. CDR1 and CDR2 from the germline V gene are DFQATT and SNEGSKA (reference sequence). This CDR3 is built from 14 residues. V was trimmed by 3 bases and J by 3 bases, leaving 12 bases between them.

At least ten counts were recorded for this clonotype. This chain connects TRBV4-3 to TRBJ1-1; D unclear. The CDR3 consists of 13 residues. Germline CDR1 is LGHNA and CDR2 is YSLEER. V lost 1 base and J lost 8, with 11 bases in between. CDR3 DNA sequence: TGCGCCAGCAGCCAAGGTCGAAGGATGGAAGCTTTCTTT. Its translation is CASSQGRRMEAFF.

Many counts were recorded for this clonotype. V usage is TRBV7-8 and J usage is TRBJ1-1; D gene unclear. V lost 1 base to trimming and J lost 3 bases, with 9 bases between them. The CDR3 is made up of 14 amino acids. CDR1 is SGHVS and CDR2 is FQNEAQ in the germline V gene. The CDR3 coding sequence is TGTGCCAGCAGCTTAGGGGTTCGAGACACTGAAGCTTTCTTT. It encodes CASSLGVRDTEAFF.

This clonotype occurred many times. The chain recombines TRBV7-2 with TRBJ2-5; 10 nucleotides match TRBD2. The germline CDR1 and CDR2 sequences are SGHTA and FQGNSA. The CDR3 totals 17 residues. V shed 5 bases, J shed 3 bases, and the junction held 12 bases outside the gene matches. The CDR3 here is CASSLRRVLAGEETQYF. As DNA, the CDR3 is TGTGCCAGCAGCCTCCGCCGGGTCCTAGCGGGAGAAGAGACCCAGTACTTC.

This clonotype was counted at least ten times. The CDR3 nucleotides are TGTGCCAGCAGTTACCAGGAGAATAGCAATCAGCCCCAGCATTTT. Translating it yields CASSYQENSNQPQHF. The V and J genes are TRBV6-2 or TRBV6-3 and TRBJ1-5; D is ambiguous. CDR3 size: 15 residues. Trimming left V 2 bases short and J 0 bases short, with 8 bases between. CDR1 is MNHEY and CDR2 is SVGEGT in the germline V gene.

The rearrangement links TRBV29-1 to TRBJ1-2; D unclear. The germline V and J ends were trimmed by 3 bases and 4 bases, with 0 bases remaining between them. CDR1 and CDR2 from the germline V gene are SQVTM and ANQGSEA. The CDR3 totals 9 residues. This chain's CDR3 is CSVDYGYTF. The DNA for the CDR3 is TGCAGCGTTGACTATGGCTACACCTTC.

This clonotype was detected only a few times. The chain's CDR3 is CASSRGGVLKDTQYF. The CDR3 DNA follows: TGTGCCAGCAGCCGGGGTGGTGTTCTGAAGGATACGCAGTATTTT. This sequence joins TRBV28 and TRBJ2-3, with D possibly TRBD2 on 5 matching bases. Trimming removed 6 bases at V and 6 bases at J, with 19 bases between. The germline CDR1 and CDR2 sequences are MDHEN and SYDVKM. The CDR3 totals 15 residues.

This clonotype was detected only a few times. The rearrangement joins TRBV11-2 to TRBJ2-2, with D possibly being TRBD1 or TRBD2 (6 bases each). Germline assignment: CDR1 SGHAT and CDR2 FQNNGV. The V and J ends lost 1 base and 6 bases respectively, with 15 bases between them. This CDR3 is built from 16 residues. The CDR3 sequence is CASSLVSGGAAGELFF. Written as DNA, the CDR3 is TGTGCCAGCAGCTTAGTATCCGGGGGCGCCGCCGGGGAGCTGTTTTTT. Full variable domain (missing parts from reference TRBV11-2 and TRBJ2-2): EAGVAQSPRYKIIEKRQSVAFWCNPISGHATLYWYQQILGQGPKLLIQFQNNGVVDDSQLPKDRFSAERLKGVDSTLKIQPAKLEDSAVYLCASSLVSGGAAGELFFGEGSRLTVL.

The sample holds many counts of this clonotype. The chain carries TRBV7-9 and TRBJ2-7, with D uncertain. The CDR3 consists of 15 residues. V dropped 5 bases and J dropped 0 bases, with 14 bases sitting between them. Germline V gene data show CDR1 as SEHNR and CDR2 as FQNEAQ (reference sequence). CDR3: CASSRDGYNSYEQYF. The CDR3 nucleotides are TGTGCCAGCAGCCGCGACGGATATAACTCCTACGAGCAGTACTTC.

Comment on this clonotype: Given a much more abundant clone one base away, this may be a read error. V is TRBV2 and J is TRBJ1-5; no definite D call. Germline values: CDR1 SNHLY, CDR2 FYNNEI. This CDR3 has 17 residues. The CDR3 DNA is TGTGCCAGGAGTGAAGCTTTCCCTGGCGGGAGCAATCAGCCCCAGCATTTT. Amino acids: CARSEAFPGGSNQPQHF.

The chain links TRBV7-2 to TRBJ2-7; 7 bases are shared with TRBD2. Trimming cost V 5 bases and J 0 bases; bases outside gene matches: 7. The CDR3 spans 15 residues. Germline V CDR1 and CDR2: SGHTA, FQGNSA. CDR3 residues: CASSQVAGPSYEQYF. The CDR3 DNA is TGTGCCAGCAGCCAAGTAGCGGGCCCCTCCTACGAGCAGTACTTC.

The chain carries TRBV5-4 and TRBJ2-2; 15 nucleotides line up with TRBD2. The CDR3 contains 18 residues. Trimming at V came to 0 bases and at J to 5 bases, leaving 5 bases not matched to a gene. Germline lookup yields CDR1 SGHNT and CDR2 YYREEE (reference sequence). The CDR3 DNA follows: TGTGCCAGCAGCTTGGGGGGGGGACTAGCGGGAGGAACCGGGGAGCTGTTTTTT. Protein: CASSLGGGLAGGTGELFF.

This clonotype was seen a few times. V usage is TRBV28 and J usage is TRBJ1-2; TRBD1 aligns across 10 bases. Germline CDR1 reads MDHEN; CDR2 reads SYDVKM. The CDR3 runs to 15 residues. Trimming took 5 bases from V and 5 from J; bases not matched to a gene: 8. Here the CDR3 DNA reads TGTGCCAGCAGTCCGAGACAGGGGGCAGGATATGGCTACACCTTC. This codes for CASSPRQGAGYGYTF.

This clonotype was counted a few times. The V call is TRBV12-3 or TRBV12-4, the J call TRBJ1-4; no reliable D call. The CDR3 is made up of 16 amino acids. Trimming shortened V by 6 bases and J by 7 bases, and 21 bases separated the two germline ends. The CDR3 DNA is TGTGCCAGCAGACCCGGGCCCAACACGCCGGGTGAAAAACTGTTTTTT. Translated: CASRPGPNTPGEKLFF.

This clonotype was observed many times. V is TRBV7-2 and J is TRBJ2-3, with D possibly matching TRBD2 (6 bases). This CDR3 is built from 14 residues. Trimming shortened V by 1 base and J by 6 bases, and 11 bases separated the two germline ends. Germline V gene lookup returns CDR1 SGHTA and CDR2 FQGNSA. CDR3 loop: CASSLEYRGDTQYF. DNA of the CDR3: TGTGCCAGCAGCTTAGAATATCGGGGGGATACGCAGTATTTT.

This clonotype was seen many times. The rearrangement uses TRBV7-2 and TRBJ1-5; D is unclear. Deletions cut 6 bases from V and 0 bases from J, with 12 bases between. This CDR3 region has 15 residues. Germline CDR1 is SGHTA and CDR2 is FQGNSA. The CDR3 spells CASSLSWASNQPQHF. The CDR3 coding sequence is TGTGCCAGCAGTTTGTCGTGGGCTAGCAATCAGCCCCAGCATTTT.

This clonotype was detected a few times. The CDR3 reads CASSEARAGQPQHF. The DNA for the CDR3 is TGTGCCAGCAGTGAAGCCAGGGCGGGTCAGCCCCAGCATTTT. The chain carries TRBV6-1 and TRBJ1-5; tentatively, D is TRBD1 (5 bases). This CDR3 contains 14 residues. Trimming stripped 0 bases from V and 6 bases from J, with 9 bases between. CDR1 is MNHNS, CDR2 SASEGT, per germline.

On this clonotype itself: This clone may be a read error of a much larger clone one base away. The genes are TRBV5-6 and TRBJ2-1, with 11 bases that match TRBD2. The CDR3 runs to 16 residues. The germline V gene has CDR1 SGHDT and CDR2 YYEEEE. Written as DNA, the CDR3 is TGTGCCTGCAGCTGGACCGGGACTAGCGGATACAATGAGCAGTTCTTC. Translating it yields CACSWTGTSGYNEQFF.

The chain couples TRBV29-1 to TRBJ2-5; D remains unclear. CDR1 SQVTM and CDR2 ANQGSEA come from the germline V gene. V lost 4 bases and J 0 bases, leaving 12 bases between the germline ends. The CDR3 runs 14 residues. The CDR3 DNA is TGCAGCGTTGCCCTGACTGAGTACCAAGAGACCCAGTACTTC. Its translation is CSVALTEYQETQYF.

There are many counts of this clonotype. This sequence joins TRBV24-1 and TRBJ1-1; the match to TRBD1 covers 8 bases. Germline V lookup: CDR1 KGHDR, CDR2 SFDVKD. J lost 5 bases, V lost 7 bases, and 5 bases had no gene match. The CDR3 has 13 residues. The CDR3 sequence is CATRDRAMTEAFF. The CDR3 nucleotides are TGTGCCACCAGGGACAGGGCTATGACTGAAGCTTTCTTT.

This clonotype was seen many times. CDR3 in amino acids: CASSPYRADMWNEQFF. CDR3 nucleotides: TGTGCCAGCAGCCCTTACAGGGCCGATATGTGGAATGAGCAGTTCTTC. The rearrangement joins TRBV5-6 to TRBJ2-1, with D tentatively TRBD1 (6 bases). The ends were cut back, 4 bases at V and 7 bases at J, with 21 bases in the middle. Germline-derived CDR1 and CDR2 are SGHDT and YYEEEE. CDR3 length: 16 amino acids.

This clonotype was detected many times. The CDR3, as DNA: TGTGCCAGCAGCTTAGGGCCAGCCAATGAGCAGTTCTTC. Translated: CASSLGPANEQFF. The chain combines TRBV7-9 with TRBJ2-1; no definite D call. This CDR3 comprises 13 residues. The V end lost 1 base, the J end lost 6 bases, and 7 bases lay between the germline ends. Per the germline V gene, CDR1 is SEHNR and CDR2 is FQNEAQ (reference sequence). Complete variable domain (other parts from reference TRBV7-9 and TRBJ2-1): DTGVSQNPRHKITKRGQNVTFRCDPISEHNRLYWYRQTLGQGPEFLTYFQNEAQLEKSRLLSDRFSAERPKGSFSTLEIQRTEQGDSAMYLCASSLGPANEQFFGPGTRLTVL.

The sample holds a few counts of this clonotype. The CDR3 loop is CASSQGPAKPQHF. The DNA for the CDR3 is TGTGCCAGCAGTCAGGGCCCGGCCAAGCCCCAGCATTTT. The J gene is TRBJ1-5, the V gene TRBV7-8; tentatively, D is TRBD1 (5 bases). The CDR3 spans 13 residues. Germline CDR1 reads SGHVS; CDR2 reads FQNEAQ. Trimming left V 6 bases short and J 8 bases short, with 14 bases between. The full variable domain, completed using reference TRBV7-8 and TRBJ1-5, is GAGVSQSPRYKVAKRGQDVALRCDPISGHVSLFWYQQALGQGPEFLTYFQNEAQLDKSGLPSDRFFAERPEGSVSTLKIQRTQQEDSAVYLCASSQGPAKPQHFGDGTRLSIL.

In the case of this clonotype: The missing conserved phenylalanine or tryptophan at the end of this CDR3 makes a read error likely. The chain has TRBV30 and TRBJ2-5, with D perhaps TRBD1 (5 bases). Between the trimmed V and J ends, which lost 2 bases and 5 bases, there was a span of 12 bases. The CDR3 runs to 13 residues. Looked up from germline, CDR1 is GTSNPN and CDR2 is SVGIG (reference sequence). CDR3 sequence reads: CAWSQGLGETQYI. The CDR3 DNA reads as TGTGCCTGGAGTCAGGGCCTGGGGGAGACCCAGTACATC.

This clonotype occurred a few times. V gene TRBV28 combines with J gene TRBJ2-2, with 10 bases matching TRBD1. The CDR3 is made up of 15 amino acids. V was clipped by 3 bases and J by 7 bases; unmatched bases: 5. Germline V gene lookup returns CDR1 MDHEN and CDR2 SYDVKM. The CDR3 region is CASSFGQGVVGELFF. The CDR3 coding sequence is TGTGCCAGCAGTTTCGGACAGGGGGTTGTCGGGGAGCTGTTTTTT.

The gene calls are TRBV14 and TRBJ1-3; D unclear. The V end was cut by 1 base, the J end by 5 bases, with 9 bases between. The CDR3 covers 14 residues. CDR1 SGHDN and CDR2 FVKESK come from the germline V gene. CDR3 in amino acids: CASSQGEGRNTIYF. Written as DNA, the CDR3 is TGTGCCAGCAGCCAAGGGGAAGGACGAAACACCATATATTTT.